This entry is about one TCR beta chain. Its cognate antigen is unknown. Germline V gene sequence: CDR1 SGHTA, CDR2 FQGTGA. This CDR3 is 16 amino acids long. V shed 2 bases and J 3 bases; nucleotides not matched to a gene: 5. This sample was taken from a study of T-cell memory formation after mild COVID-19. Findings and limits, study-wide: Memory sampled before infection contained some responding clones, suggesting cross-reactive memory joined.

From the 5' RACE reads, TCRdb called clonotypes with MiXCR, one entry per CDR3 protein. The sample has approximately 350,000 distinct CDR3 sequences, 13% to 15% seen once. The chain combines TRBV7-3 with TRBJ2-3; 10 nucleotides match TRBD2. The clonotype originates from a man aged 18 to 30 who had mild COVID-19 (a few samples of this study predate the infection). Cell type and time point are not known. The specimen was PBMCs or a T cell subset sorted from them (not recorded which). CDR3 sequence: CASSLLGAGGTDTQYF. The DNA for the CDR3 is TGTGCCAGCAGCTTACTTGGAGCGGGGGGGACAGATACGCAGTATTTT.